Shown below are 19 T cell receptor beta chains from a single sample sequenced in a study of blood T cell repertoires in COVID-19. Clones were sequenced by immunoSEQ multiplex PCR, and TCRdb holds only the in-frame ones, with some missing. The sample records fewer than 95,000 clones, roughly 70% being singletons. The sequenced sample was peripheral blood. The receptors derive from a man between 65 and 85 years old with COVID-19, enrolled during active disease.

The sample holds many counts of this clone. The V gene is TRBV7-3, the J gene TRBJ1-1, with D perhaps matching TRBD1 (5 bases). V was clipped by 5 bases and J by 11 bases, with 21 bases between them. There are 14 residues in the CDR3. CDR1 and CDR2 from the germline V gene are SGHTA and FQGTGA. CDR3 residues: CASSQEGRPPRAFF. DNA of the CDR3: TGTGCCAGCAGCCAGGAGGGGCGACCGCCGCGGGCTTTCTTT.

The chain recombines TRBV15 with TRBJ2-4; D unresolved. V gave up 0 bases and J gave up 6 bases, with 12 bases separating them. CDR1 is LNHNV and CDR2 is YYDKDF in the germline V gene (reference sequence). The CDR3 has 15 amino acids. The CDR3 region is CATSRDLAVGNIQYF. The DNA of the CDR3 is TGTGCCACCAGCAGAGATCTTGCGGTTGGAAACATTCAGTACTTC.

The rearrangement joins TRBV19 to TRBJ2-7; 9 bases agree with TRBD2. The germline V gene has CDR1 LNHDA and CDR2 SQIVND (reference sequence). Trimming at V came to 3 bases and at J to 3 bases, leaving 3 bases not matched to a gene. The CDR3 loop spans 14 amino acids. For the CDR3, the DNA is TGTGCCAGTAGTATTGGCGGGAGGGACTACGAGCAGTACTTC. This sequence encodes CASSIGGRDYEQYF.

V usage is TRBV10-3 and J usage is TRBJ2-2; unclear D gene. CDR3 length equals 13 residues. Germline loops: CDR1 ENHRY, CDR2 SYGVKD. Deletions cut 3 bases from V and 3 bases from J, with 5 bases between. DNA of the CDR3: TGTGCCATCAGTGAATATCACACCGGGGAGCTGTTTTTT. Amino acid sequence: CAISEYHTGELFF.

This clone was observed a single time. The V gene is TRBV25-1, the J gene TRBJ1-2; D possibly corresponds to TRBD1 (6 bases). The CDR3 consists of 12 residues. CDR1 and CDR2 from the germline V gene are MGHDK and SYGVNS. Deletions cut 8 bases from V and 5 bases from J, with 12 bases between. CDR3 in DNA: TGTGCCAGCGTAGACCAGGGGTATGGCTACACCTTC. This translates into CASVDQGYGYTF.

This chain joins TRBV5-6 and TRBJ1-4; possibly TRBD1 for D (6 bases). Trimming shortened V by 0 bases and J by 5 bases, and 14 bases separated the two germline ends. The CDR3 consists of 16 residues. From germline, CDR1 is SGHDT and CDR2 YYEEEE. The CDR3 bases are TGTGCCAGCAGCTTGGTGGGAACAGGGCCGAATGAAAAACTGTTTTTT. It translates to CASSLVGTGPNEKLFF. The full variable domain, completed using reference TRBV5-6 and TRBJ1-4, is DAGVTQSPTHLIKTRGQQVTLRCSPKSGHDTVSWYQQALGQGPQFIFQYYEEEERQRGNFPDRFSGHQFPNYSSELNVNALLLGDSALYLCASSLVGTGPNEKLFFGSGTQLSVL.

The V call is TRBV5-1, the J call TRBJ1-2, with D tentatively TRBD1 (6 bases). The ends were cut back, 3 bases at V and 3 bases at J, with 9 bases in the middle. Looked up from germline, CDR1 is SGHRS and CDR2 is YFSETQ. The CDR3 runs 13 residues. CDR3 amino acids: CASSYNRDYGYTF. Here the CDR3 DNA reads TGCGCCAGCAGCTATAACAGGGACTATGGCTACACCTTC.

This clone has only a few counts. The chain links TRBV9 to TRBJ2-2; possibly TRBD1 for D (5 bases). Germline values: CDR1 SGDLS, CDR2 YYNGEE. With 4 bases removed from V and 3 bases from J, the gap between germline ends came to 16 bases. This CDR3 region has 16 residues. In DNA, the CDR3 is TGTGCCAGCAGCCTGAATACAGGAGAGTACACCGGGGAGCTGTTTTTT. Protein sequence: CASSLNTGEYTGELFF.

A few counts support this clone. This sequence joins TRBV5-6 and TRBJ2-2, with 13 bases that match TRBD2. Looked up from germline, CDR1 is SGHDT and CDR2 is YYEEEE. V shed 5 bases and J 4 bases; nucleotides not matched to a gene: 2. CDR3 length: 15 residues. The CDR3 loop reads CASRGLAGATGELFF. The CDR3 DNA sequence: TGTGCCAGCAGAGGACTAGCGGGAGCCACCGGGGAGCTGTTTTTT.

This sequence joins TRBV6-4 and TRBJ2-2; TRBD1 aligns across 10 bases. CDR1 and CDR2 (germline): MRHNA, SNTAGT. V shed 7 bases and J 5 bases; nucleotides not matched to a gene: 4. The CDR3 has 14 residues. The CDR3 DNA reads TGTGCCAGCACCCTGGGACAGGGGACCGGGGAGCTGTTTTTT. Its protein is CASTLGQGTGELFF.

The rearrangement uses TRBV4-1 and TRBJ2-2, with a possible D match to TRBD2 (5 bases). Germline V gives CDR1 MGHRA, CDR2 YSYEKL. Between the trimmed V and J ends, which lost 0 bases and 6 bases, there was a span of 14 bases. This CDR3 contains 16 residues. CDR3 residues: CASSQDRGSWSGELFF. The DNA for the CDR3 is TGCGCCAGCAGCCAAGATCGGGGTAGTTGGTCCGGGGAGCTGTTTTTT.

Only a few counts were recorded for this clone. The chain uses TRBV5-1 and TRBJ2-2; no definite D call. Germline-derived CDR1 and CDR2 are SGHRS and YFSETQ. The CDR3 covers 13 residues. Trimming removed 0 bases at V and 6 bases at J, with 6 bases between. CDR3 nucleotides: TGCGCCAGCAGCTTGGGAGGTTCCGGGGAGCTGTTTTTT. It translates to CASSLGGSGELFF.

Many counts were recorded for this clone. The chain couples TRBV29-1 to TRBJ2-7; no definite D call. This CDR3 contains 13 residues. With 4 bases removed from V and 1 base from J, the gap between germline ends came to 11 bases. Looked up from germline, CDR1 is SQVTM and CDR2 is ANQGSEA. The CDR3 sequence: CSVGGGESYEQYF. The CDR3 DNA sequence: TGCAGCGTTGGAGGTGGAGAGTCCTACGAGCAGTACTTC.

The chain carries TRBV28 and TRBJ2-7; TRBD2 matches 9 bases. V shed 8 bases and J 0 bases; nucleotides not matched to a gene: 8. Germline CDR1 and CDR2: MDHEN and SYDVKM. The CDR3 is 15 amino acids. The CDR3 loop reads CASQIPTSGSYEQYF. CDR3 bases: TGTGCCAGCCAAATACCGACTAGCGGCTCCTACGAGCAGTACTTC.

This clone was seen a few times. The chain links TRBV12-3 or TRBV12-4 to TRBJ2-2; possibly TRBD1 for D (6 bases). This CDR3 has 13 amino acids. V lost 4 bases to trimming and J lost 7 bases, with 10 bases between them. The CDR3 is CASSYRDGGELFF. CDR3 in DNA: TGTGCCAGCAGTTACAGGGACGGCGGGGAGCTGTTTTTT.

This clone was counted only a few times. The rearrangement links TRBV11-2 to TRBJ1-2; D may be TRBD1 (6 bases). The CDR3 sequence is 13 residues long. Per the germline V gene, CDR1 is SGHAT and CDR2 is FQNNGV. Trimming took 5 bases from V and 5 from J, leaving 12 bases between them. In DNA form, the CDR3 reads TGTGCCAGCAGCCCCGACAGGAGTTATGGCTACACCTTC. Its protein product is CASSPDRSYGYTF.

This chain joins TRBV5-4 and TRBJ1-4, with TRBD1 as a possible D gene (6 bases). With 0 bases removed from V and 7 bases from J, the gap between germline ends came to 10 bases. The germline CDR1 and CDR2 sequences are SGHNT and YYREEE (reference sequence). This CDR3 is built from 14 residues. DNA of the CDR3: TGTGCCAGCAGCTTGGCCAGGGGTGGTGAAAAACTGTTTTTT. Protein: CASSLARGGEKLFF.

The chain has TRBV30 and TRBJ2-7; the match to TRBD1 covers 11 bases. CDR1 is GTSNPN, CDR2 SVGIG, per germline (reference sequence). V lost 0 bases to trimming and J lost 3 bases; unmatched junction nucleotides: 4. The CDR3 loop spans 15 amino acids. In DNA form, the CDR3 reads TGTGCCTGGAGTGTACCCGGGACAGGGGGCTACGAGCAGTACTTC. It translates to CAWSVPGTGGYEQYF.

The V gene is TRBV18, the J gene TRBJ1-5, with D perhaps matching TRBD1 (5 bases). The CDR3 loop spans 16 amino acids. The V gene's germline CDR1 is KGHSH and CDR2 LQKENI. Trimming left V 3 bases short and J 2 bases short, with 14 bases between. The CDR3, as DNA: TGTGCCAGCTCACCTTTTGACAGTCGGGGCAATCAGCCCCAGCATTTT. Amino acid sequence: CASSPFDSRGNQPQHF.